Listed below are T cell receptor beta chains from one sample, sequenced in a study of a mutant IDH1 vaccine in newly diagnosed glioma. The protocol was immunoSEQ multiplex PCR, while the TCRdb copy is restricted to in-frame clones and leaves out a portion. The sample holds 30,000 to 40,000 clones, 81% seen once. These TCRs' antigens remain unknown. Source: PBMCs, taken from a glioma patient whose treatment included an IDH1 peptide vaccine. The receptors derive from a man in his forties with glioma. Each CDR3 is given with its conserved first and last residue. Each record gives: J gene, CDR3 length, V gene, clone size, D gene, CDR3 DNA, CDR3 protein. A D gene is named only where the DNA matches it firmly. Only some rows state a clone size, as once, few, many or a class for expanded clones.

TRBJ2-7 16 TRBV10-1 . . TGCGCCAACTTCCACCCCCTGGCAGGTTGGGGAAACGAGCAGTACTTC CANFHPLAGWGNEQYF
TRBJ1-2 15 TRBV9 . . TGTGCCAGCAGCGAATACATGACAGGCAACTATGGCTACACCTTC CASSEYMTGNYGYTF
TRBJ1-1 11 TRBV19 . . TGTGCCAGTAACCTGGGCACTGAAGCTTTCTTT CASNLGTEAFF
TRBJ2-7 16 TRBV7-2 . TRBD2 TGTGCCAGCAGCTTTGGTCTAGCGGGAGGCGGTTACGAGCAGTACTTC CASSFGLAGGGYEQYF
TRBJ2-7 11 TRBV7-2 once . TGTGCCAGCAGCTTAACGTACGAGCAGTACTTC CASSLTYEQYF
TRBJ2-7 12 TRBV5-1 . . TGCGCCAGCAGCCCCGCGGGGACCGAGCAGTACTTC CASSPAGTEQYF
TRBJ2-3 16 TRBV6-6 . . TGTGCCAGCAGTTGGGCGGCTTCCTCTAGCACAGATACGCAGTATTTT CASSWAASSSTDTQYF
TRBJ1-6 14 TRBV6-5 . TRBD1 TGTGCCAGCAGTCCAGAGACAGGGGCCTCACCCCTCCACTTT CASSPETGASPLHF
TRBJ2-5 15 TRBV7-7 . TRBD1 TGTGCTAGCAGCCTAAGCGGGACAGGGAAAGAGACCCAGTACTTC CASSLSGTGKETQYF
TRBJ2-7 15 TRBV2 . TRBD2 TGTGCCAGCAGAAGACTAGCGGGAGGGCGTTCCGAGCAGTACTTC CASRRLAGGRSEQYF
TRBJ2-1 17 TRBV7-8 . . TGTGCCAGCAGCTTAATCTTGCGGCGGGGGCTGAACAATGAGCAGTTCTTC CASSLILRRGLNNEQFF
TRBJ2-3 11 TRBV25-1 . . TGTGCCAGCAGTCGGGGAAATACGCAGTATTTT CASSRGNTQYF
TRBJ2-1 12 TRBV5-1 . . TGCGCCAGCAACGTACTTGACAATGAGCAGTTCTTC CASNVLDNEQFF
TRBJ2-1 15 TRBV6-1 . . TGTGCCAGCAGTGATAATGTCGGGCCGAGCAATGAGCAGTTCTTC CASSDNVGPSNEQFF
TRBJ1-1 13 TRBV18 . . TGTGCCAGCTCACTAGGGGGGAACACTGAAGCTTTCTTT CASSLGGNTEAFF
TRBJ2-6 17 TRBV7-2 . TRBD1 TGTGCCAGCAGCTTCGGGGACAGGCGCTCTGGGGCCAACGTCCTGACTTTC CASSFGDRRSGANVLTF
TRBJ2-3 15 TRBV6-1 . TRBD1 TGTGCCAGCAGTTTACAGGGGGTCAGCACAGATACGCAGTATTTT CASSLQGVSTDTQYF
TRBJ2-3 18 TRBV12-2 . . TGTGCAAGTCGCTCGCACCTTTCTCTAGATTTGGGCACAGATACGCAGTATTTT CASRSHLSLDLGTDTQYF
TRBJ2-3 20 TRBV12-5 . TRBD2 TGTGCTAGTGCCCGTGAGGAAGTGGGGACTAGCGGGGCTAGCACAGATACGCAGTATTTT CASAREEVGTSGASTDTQYF
TRBJ1-2 16 TRBV7-2 . . TGTGCCAGCAGCTTAGCAATGGCAGGGCGACACTATGGCTACACCTTC CASSLAMAGRHYGYTF
TRBJ1-5 12 TRBV28 . . TGTGCCAGCACTGGTAGCAATCAGCCCCAGCATTTT CASTGSNQPQHF
TRBJ2-3 19 TRBV29-1 . TRBD2 TGCAGCGTTGAAGACCCCCGGACTAGCGGAAGAACTAGCACAGATACGCAGTATTTT CSVEDPRTSGRTSTDTQYF
TRBJ1-5 14 TRBV19 few . TGTGCCAGTAGTGTAGACGGACGGATAGAGCCCCAGCATTTT CASSVDGRIEPQHF
TRBJ2-7 13 TRBV27 . TRBD2 TGTGCCAGCAGTTTATCGGGAGGGGTCGAGCAGTACTTC CASSLSGGVEQYF
TRBJ1-1 14 TRBV5-6 . . TGTGCCAGCAGCTTAGAGGGGCGGACCACTGAAGCTTTCTTT CASSLEGRTTEAFF
TRBJ1-2 18 TRBV19 . . TGTGCCAGTTCCCCTCAAACCTCGGGGGATCTAAACAACTATGGCTACACCTTC CASSPQTSGDLNNYGYTF
TRBJ2-4 15 TRBV11-2 . . TGTGCCAGCAGCTTAGATCAGGGGGGCAGGTACATTCAGTACTTC CASSLDQGGRYIQYF
TRBJ2-1 17 TRBV7-3 . TRBD2 TGTGCCAGCAGCTCCGTCCCTCGACTAGGGGAGGGCGATGAGCAGTTCTTC CASSSVPRLGEGDEQFF
TRBJ1-2 14 TRBV6-5 . . TGTGCCAGCAGCTTCCGGCGGCTGATCTATGGCTACACCTTC CASSFRRLIYGYTF
TRBJ1-6 12 TRBV28 . . TGTGCCAGCAGGTCAGGGGCCTCACCCCTCCACTTT CASRSGASPLHF
TRBJ2-7 15 TRBV27 once TRBD1 TGTGCCAGCAGTGCGGGACAGGGGGGAATCTACGAGCAGTACTTC CASSAGQGGIYEQYF
TRBJ2-1 17 TRBV5-1 few TRBD2 TGCGCCAGCAGCTCCGGGACTAGCGGGATTGGGTACAATGAGCAGTTCTTC CASSSGTSGIGYNEQFF
TRBJ1-5 14 TRBV5-6 . TRBD1 TGTGCCAGCAGCTCGGGACAGGGGTTTGAGCCCCAGCATTTT CASSSGQGFEPQHF
TRBJ2-2 16 TRBV28 . . TGTGCCAGCAGCCCCCCAGGGAGATATAACACCGGGGAGCTGTTTTTT CASSPPGRYNTGELFF
TRBJ2-2 15 TRBV2 . TRBD1 TGTGCCAGCAGGGACAGGAGCGCGAACACCGGGGAGCTGTTTTTT CASRDRSANTGELFF
TRBJ1-5 16 TRBV25-1 . . TGTGCCAGCAGTGAAGGGGCCTCGGGCAGCAATCAGCCCCAGCATTTT CASSEGASGSNQPQHF
TRBJ2-1 12 TRBV18 once . TGTGCCACCTCGAAGGATATCAATGAGCAGTTCTTC CATSKDINEQFF
TRBJ2-7 12 TRBV7-9 . . TGTGCCAGCGGGGACGGTTCCTACGAGCAGTACTTC CASGDGSYEQYF
TRBJ2-1 12 TRBV7-2 . TRBD2 TGTGCCAGCAGCTTCCCGGGACTAGCGACCCTCTTC CASSFPGLATLF
TRBJ2-2 15 TRBV9 once . TGTGCCAGCAGCGTAGCTGGCAAGAACACCGGGGAGCTGTTTTTT CASSVAGKNTGELFF
TRBJ2-1 13 TRBV6-4 . TRBD2 TGTGCCAGCAGTGCACTAGCGAACAATGAGCAGTTCTTC CASSALANNEQFF
TRBJ2-5 15 TRBV4-2 . TRBD1 TGTGCCAGCAGCCCATCCGGGACAGCCCCAGAGACCCAGTACTTC CASSPSGTAPETQYF
TRBJ1-1 15 TRBV11-3 . . TGTGCCAGCAGCTTTAAGGGAGGCCCTAACACTGAAGCTTTCTTT CASSFKGGPNTEAFF
TRBJ1-1 12 TRBV30 few . TGTGCCTGGAGTGTGCAGGGACGCCGGGCTTTCTTT CAWSVQGRRAFF
TRBJ2-7 14 TRBV4-3 . . TGCGCCAGCAGCCAAGGGCTCGAGGTCTACGAGCAGTACTTC CASSQGLEVYEQYF
TRBJ2-6 19 TRBV7-3 . TRBD2 TGTGCCAGCAGCTTACGAGCCACCGGGAGGGGCTCTGGGGCCAACGTCCTGACTTTC CASSLRATGRGSGANVLTF
TRBJ2-7 14 TRBV10-3 . . TGTGCCATCAAAGGGGACACCGAGGTCTACGAGCAGTACTTC CAIKGDTEVYEQYF
TRBJ1-2 12 TRBV6-1 . . TGTGCCAGCCTAGGGGGAGGCTATGGCTACACCTTC CASLGGGYGYTF
TRBJ1-3 15 TRBV4-2 . . TGTGCCAGCAGCCAAGACAGGACCTCTGGAAACACCATATATTTT CASSQDRTSGNTIYF
TRBJ2-1 16 TRBV5-6 . TRBD2 TGTGCCAGCAGCTTAGTTAGACTAGCGGGACAAAATGAGCAGTTCTTC CASSLVRLAGQNEQFF
TRBJ2-1 12 TRBV7-2 once . TGTGCCAGCAGCTTAGACCCGTGGGAGCAGTTCTTC CASSLDPWEQFF